This T cell receptor beta chain was sequenced for a study of T cells in localized non-small cell lung cancer. The ends were cut back, 1 base at V and 0 bases at J, with 10 bases in the middle. Germline CDR1 SGHTA, CDR2 FQGNSA. This CDR3 spans 16 amino acids. Measured with immunoSEQ multiplex PCR; TCRdb has only the in-frame clones, and not every one. The repertoire holds about 78,000 clones, with 84% as singletons. This clonotype was sampled from a man aged 40 to 70 with stage I lung adenocarcinoma. V is TRBV7-2 and J is TRBJ2-4, with a weak D call TRBD1 (7 bases). The sample was peripheral blood, taken before any cancer treatment. The CDR3 sequence is CASSLDRGLAKNIQYF. The CDR3 DNA follows: TGTGCCAGCAGCTTAGACAGGGGACTAGCCAAAAACATTCAGTACTTC.